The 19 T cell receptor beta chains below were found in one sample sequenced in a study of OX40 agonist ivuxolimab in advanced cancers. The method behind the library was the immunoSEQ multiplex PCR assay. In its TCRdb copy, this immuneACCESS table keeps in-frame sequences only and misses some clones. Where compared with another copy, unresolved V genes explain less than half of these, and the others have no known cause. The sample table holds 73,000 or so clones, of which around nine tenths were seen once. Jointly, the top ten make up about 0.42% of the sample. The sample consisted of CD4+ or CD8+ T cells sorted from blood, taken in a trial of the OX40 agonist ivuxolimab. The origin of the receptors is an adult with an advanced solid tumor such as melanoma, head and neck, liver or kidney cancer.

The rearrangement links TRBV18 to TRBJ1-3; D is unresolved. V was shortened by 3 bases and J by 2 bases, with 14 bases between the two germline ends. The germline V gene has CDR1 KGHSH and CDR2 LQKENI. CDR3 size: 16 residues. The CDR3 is CASSPNLSNTGNTIYF. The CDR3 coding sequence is TGTGCCAGCTCACCTAACTTATCTAACACTGGAAACACCATATATTTT.

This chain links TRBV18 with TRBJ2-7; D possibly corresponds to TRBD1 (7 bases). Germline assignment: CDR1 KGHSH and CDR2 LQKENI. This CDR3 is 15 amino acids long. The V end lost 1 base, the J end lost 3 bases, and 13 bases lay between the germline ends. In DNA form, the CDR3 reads TGTGCCAGCTCACCACGGCGGGACAGCCTCTACGAGCAGTACTTC. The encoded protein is CASSPRRDSLYEQYF.

The CDR3 spells CASSSTSGSVTGELFF. The CDR3, as DNA: TGCGCCAGCAGCTCGACTAGCGGGAGTGTCACCGGGGAGCTGTTTTTT. The gene calls are TRBV5-1 and TRBJ2-2; 12 bases are a match to TRBD2. V was pared by 3 bases and J by 4 bases, with 4 bases of the junction left unmatched. The CDR3 loop spans 16 amino acids. Germline CDR1 and CDR2: SGHRS and YFSETQ.

This CDR3 is CASSPPGGRWGNQPQHF. Here the CDR3 DNA reads TGTGCCAGTAGTCCCCCGGGGGGGCGATGGGGCAATCAGCCCCAGCATTTT. The chain uses TRBV19 and TRBJ1-5, with D possibly TRBD1 on 6 matching bases. This CDR3 has 17 residues. CDR1 and CDR2 (germline): LNHDA, SQIVND (reference sequence). With 5 bases removed from V and 2 bases from J, the gap between germline ends came to 19 bases.

CDR3: CASSEYQEITEAFF. For the CDR3, the DNA is TGTGCCAGCAGTGAATATCAGGAGATCACTGAAGCTTTCTTT. The chain links TRBV25-1 to TRBJ1-1; D ambiguous. The CDR3 has 14 amino acids. Germline V gives CDR1 MGHDK, CDR2 SYGVNS. Trimming removed 0 bases at V and 4 bases at J, with 9 bases between.

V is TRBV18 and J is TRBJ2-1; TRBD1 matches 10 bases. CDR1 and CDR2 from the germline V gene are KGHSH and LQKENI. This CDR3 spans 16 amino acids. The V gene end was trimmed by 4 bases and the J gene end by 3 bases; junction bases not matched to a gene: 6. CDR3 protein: CASSLRTGGFYNEQFF. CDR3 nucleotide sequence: TGTGCCAGCTCACTCAGGACAGGGGGTTTCTACAATGAGCAGTTCTTC.

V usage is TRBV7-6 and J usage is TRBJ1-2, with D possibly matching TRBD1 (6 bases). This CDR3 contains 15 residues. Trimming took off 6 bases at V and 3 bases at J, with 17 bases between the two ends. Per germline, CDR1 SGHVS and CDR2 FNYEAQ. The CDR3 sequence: CASSPMGGSDYGYTF. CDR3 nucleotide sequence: TGTGCCAGCAGTCCCATGGGGGGCTCCGACTATGGCTACACCTTC.

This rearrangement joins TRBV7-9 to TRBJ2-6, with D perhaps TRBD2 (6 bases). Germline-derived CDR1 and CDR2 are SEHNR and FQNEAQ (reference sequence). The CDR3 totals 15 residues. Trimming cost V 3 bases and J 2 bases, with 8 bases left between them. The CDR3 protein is CASSLRGAGANVLTF. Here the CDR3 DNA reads TGTGCCAGCAGCTTGCGGGGCGCTGGGGCCAACGTCCTGACTTTC. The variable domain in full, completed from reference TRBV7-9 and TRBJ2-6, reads DTGVSQNPRHKITKRGQNVTFRCDPISEHNRLYWYRQTLGQGPEFLTYFQNEAQLEKSRLLSDRFSAERPKGSFSTLEIQRTEQGDSAMYLCASSLRGAGANVLTFGAGSRLTVL.

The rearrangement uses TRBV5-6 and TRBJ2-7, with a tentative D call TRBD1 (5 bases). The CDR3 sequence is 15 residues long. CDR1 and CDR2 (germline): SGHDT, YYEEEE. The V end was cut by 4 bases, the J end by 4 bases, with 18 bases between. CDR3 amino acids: CASSRKTAFRYEQYF. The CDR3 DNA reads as TGTGCCAGCAGCAGGAAGACAGCCTTTAGGTACGAGCAGTACTTC.

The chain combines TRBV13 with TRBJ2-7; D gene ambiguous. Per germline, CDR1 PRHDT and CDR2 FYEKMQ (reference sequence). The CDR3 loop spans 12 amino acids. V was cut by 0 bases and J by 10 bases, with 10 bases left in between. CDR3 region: CASSLGRTFQYF. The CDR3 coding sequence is TGTGCCAGCAGCTTAGGCCGAACTTTCCAGTACTTC.

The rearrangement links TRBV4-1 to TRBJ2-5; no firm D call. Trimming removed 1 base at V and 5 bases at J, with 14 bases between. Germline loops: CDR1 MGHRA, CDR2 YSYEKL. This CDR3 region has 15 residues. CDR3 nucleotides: TGCGCCAGCAGCCAAGGGGGTAGCTGGGTCGAGACCCAGTACTTC. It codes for CASSQGGSWVETQYF.

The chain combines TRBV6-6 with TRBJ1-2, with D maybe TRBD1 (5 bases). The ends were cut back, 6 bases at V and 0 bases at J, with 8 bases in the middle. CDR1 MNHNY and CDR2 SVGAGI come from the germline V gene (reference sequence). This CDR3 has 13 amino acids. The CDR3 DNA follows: TGTGCCAGCAGCCCGACAGCTAACTATGGCTACACCTTC. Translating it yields CASSPTANYGYTF.

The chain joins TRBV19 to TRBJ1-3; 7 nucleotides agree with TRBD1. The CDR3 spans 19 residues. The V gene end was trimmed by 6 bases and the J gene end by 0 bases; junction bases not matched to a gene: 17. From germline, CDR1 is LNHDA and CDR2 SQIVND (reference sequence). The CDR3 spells CASSPVLGQIRSSGNTIYF. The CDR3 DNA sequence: TGTGCCAGTAGCCCAGTGCTGGGACAGATCCGGAGCTCTGGAAACACCATATATTTT.

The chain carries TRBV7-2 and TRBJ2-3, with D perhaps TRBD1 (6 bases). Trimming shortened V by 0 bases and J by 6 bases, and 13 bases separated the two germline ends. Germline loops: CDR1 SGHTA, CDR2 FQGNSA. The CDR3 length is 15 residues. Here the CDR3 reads CASSLALEGEDTQYF. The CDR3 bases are TGTGCCAGCAGCTTAGCGCTAGAGGGGGAGGATACGCAGTATTTT.

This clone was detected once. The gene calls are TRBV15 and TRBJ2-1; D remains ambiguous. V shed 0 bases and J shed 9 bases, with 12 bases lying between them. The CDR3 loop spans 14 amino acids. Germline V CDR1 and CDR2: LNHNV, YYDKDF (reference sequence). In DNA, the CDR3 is TGTGCCACCAGCAGAGATCAGTCCTCCACTGAGCAGTTCTTC. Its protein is CATSRDQSSTEQFF.

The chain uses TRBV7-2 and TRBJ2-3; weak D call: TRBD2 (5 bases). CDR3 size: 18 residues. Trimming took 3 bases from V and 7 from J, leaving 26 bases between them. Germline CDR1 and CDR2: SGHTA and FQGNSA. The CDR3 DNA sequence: TGTGCCAGCAGCTTTTTACTAGGCGGCACTTTAGGTACGAATACGCAGTATTTT. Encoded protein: CASSFLLGGTLGTNTQYF.

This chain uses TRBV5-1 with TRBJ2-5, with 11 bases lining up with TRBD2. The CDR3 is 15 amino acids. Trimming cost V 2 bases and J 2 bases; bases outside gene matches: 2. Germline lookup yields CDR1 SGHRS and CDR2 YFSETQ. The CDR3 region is CASSFSGRGQETQYF. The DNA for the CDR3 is TGCGCCAGCAGCTTTAGCGGGAGGGGTCAAGAGACCCAGTACTTC.

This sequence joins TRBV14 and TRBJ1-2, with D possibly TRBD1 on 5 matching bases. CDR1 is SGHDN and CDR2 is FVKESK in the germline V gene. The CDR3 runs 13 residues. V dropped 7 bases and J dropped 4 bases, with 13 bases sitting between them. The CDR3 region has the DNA TGTGCCAGCACCTCATTCGGGGGCTATGGCTACACCTTC. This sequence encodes CASTSFGGYGYTF.

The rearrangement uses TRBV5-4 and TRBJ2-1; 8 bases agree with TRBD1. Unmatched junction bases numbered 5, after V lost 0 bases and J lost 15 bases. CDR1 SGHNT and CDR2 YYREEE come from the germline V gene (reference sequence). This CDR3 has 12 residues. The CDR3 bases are TGTGCCAGCAGCTTGGACGAGGGACAGGCGTTCTTC. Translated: CASSLDEGQAFF.